Listed below are T cell receptor beta chains from one sample, sequenced in a study of blood T cell repertoires in COVID-19. TCRdb's table, derived via immunoSEQ multiplex PCR, lists solely in-frame clones and lacks some. The repertoire holds about 130,000 clones, with roughly 83% as singletons. Specimen: peripheral blood. Every receptor here comes from a man aged 35 to 55 with active or convalescent COVID-19. Both conserved end residues are part of each CDR3. D genes are given only for firm matches. Not every row has a clone size; where given, it reads once, few, many or a size class.

>.|TRBJ2-1|11|.|TRBV3-1/TRBV3-2
TGTGCCAGCAGTTACAACAATGAGCAGTTCTTC
CASSYNNEQFF
>.|TRBJ2-2|13|.|TRBV30
TGTGCCTGGACGACAGGGAACACCGGGGAGCTGTTTTTT
CAWTTGNTGELFF
>.|TRBJ1-1|13|.|TRBV9
TGTGCCAGCAGCGCCCAAGGGGGAACTGAAGCTTTCTTT
CASSAQGGTEAFF
>.|TRBJ2-7|15|.|TRBV6-5
TGTGCCACCTCTCGGGAGAGGGGTTTATCCTACGAGCAGTACTTC
CATSRERGLSYEQYF
>.|TRBJ2-5|14|.|TRBV6-5
TGTGCCAGCAGAAACCCAGGGGCGGGAGAGACCCAGTACTTC
CASRNPGAGETQYF
>.|TRBJ1-2|14|.|TRBV3-1/TRBV3-2
TGTGCCAGCAGCCAAGAGGGCAGGGCCTATGGCTACACCTTC
CASSQEGRAYGYTF
>.|TRBJ1-6|15|TRBD1|TRBV18
TGTGCCAGCTCACCACAAACAGGGGTTGGCTCACCCCTCCACTTT
CASSPQTGVGSPLHF
>.|TRBJ1-4|19|.|TRBV15
TGTGCCACCAGCAGAGGGAGGGGTTATTCGGGGCGAGAGAATGAAAAACTGTTTTTT
CATSRGRGYSGRENEKLFF
>.|TRBJ1-4|13|.|TRBV28
TGTGCCAGCACAGGGCAGGGTGGTGAAAAACTGTTTTTT
CASTGQGGEKLFF
>once|TRBJ2-7|11|.|TRBV20-1
TGCAGTGCTAGAGACAACTACGAGCAGTACTTC
CSARDNYEQYF
>once|TRBJ2-5|14|.|TRBV5-6
TGTGCCAGCAGCTTAGGAACACTACAAGAGACCCAGTACTTC
CASSLGTLQETQYF
>.|TRBJ2-3|17|TRBD2|TRBV10-3
TGTGCCCTATCCGGGGGTATAGCGGGAGCCTACACAGATACGCAGTATTTT
CALSGGIAGAYTDTQYF
>.|TRBJ2-2|13|.|TRBV6-5
TGTGCCAGCGTCCACACGTACACCGGGGAGCTGTTTTTT
CASVHTYTGELFF
>.|TRBJ1-2|14|.|TRBV20-1
TGCAGTGCTAGTGAACCTTCTGTCCCCGGGGGCTACACCTTC
CSASEPSVPGGYTF
>many|TRBJ2-1|15|TRBD1|TRBV5-6
TGTGCCAGCAGCTTGGTGGGACAGGGGATTTATGAGCAGTTCTTC
CASSLVGQGIYEQFF
>.|TRBJ1-1|14|.|TRBV6-5
TGTGCCAGCAGTTACTCGGCGGAAGGCAGTGAAGCTTTCTTT
CASSYSAEGSEAFF
>.|TRBJ2-5|13|TRBD2|TRBV3-1/TRBV3-2
TGTGCCAGCAGGGGGGGGTCGAGGGAGACCCAGTACTTC
CASRGGSRETQYF
>.|TRBJ2-2|14|TRBD1|TRBV6-6
TGTGCCAGCAGCGATACAGGGGGCTCGGGGGAGCTGTTTTTT
CASSDTGGSGELFF
>.|TRBJ1-3|13|.|TRBV12-3/TRBV12-4
TGTGCCAGCAGTTCAGGGCCAGGAAACACCATATATTTT
CASSSGPGNTIYF
>once|TRBJ2-3|13|TRBD2|TRBV13
TGTGCCAGCAGCTCGAGCGGGGGGGATACGCAGTATTTT
CASSSSGGDTQYF
>.|TRBJ1-4|15|.|TRBV6-6
TGTGCCAGCAGGGTTCACAGGGAGGGGGGTGAAAAACTGTTTTTT
CASRVHREGGEKLFF
>.|TRBJ1-2|13|.|TRBV27
TGTGCCAGCAGCCCTGCAGTCCCCTATGGCTACACCTTC
CASSPAVPYGYTF
>.|TRBJ2-5|14|.|TRBV10-2
TGCGCCAGCAGTGAGTCGGCCAGACAAGAGACCCAGTACTTC
CASSESARQETQYF
>.|TRBJ2-7|15|.|TRBV6-1
TGTGCCAGCAGTGAATTGGGACTCGGCACTTACGAGCAGTACTTC
CASSELGLGTYEQYF
>few|TRBJ2-5|16|TRBD2|TRBV7-2
TGTGCCAGCAGCTCCTGGACTAGCGGGGGCCAAGAGACCCAGTACTTC
CASSSWTSGGQETQYF
>.|TRBJ1-1|14|.|TRBV12-2
TGTGCAAGTCGCTTCCTAACTTCAGGGCCTGAAGCTTTCTTT
CASRFLTSGPEAFF
>.|TRBJ2-7|14|TRBD2|TRBV6-5
TGTGCCAGCAGTCCGACTAGCGGGAGTTACGAGCAGTACTTC
CASSPTSGSYEQYF
>.|TRBJ2-1|17|TRBD2|TRBV18
TGTGCCAGCTCACAAAGGACTAGCGGAAGCTCCTACAATGAGCAGTTCTTC
CASSQRTSGSSYNEQFF
>.|TRBJ1-3|16|.|TRBV6-1
TGTGCCAGCAGTGAAAAGAGGGGGACAACTGGAAACACCATATATTTT
CASSEKRGTTGNTIYF
>many|TRBJ2-5|13|TRBD2|TRBV6-5
TGTGCCAGCAGTTATTATCGCGGGGGGACCCAGTACTTC
CASSYYRGGTQYF
>.|TRBJ2-3|10|.|TRBV2
TGTGCCGGCTCAACAGATACGCAGTATTTT
CAGSTDTQYF
>.|TRBJ2-1|16|TRBD2|TRBV6-1
TGTGCCAGCAGTGAAGTGGGTAGCGGGAGGTTGGGTGAGCAGTTCTTC
CASSEVGSGRLGEQFF
>.|TRBJ1-4|16|TRBD1|TRBV5-4
TGTGCCAGCAGCGAAAGACAGGGACCAACTAATGAAAAACTGTTTTTT
CASSERQGPTNEKLFF
>.|TRBJ1-2|17|.|TRBV19
TGTGCCAGTAGTATAGAACGGAGCAGTACGCTTAACTATGGCTACACCTTC
CASSIERSSTLNYGYTF
>.|TRBJ2-3|13|.|TRBV6-4
TGTGCCAGCAGTGACTCGAGAGGTGATACGCAGTATTTT
CASSDSRGDTQYF
>once|TRBJ2-5|15|.|TRBV21-1
TGTGCCAGCAGCAAAGACGTGTCTGAGCAAGAGACCCAGTACTTC
CASSKDVSEQETQYF
>few|TRBJ1-2|16|.|TRBV27
TGTGCCAGCAGTTTATCCGGGGGACGTCCCGTCTATGGCTACACCTTC
CASSLSGGRPVYGYTF
>.|TRBJ1-3|14|.|TRBV5-1
TGCGCCAGCAGCCCCGGGACACATGGAAACACCATATATTTT
CASSPGTHGNTIYF
>few|TRBJ2-3|17|.|TRBV9
TGTGCCAGCGGTAATCGAGGGACACCCCGATCCACAGATACGCAGTATTTT
CASGNRGTPRSTDTQYF
>.|TRBJ1-1|15|TRBD1|TRBV14
TGTGCCAGCACCCGGGGGACAGGGCTGAACACTGAAGCTTTCTTT
CASTRGTGLNTEAFF